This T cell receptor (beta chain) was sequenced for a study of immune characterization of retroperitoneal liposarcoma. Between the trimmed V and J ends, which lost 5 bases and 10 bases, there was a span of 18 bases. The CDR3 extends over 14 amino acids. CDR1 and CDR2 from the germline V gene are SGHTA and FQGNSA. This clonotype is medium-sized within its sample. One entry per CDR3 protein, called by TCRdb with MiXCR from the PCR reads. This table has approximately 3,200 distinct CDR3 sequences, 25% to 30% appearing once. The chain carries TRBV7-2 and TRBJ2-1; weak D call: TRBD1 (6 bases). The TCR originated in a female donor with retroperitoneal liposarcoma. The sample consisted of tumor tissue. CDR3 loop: CASSPPTGFSEQFF. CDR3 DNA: TGTGCCAGCAGCCCCCCGACAGGTTTTTCGGAGCAGTTCTTC.